The 18 T cell receptor beta chains in this list originate from one sample, sequenced in a study of cytomegalovirus exposure and HLA in healthy donors (dated by TCRdb to between 2016 and 2019). Library creation used the immunoSEQ multiplex PCR assay. A mixture of 60 forward primers for TCR Vbeta segments and 13 reverse primers for TCR Jbeta segments was used in the multiplex PCR. Not all clones reach the TCRdb copy of this immuneACCESS table, which keeps in-frame sequences only. Checked studies attribute under half of the gap to unresolved V genes and leave the rest unexplained. The sample table contains 98,000 or so clones; only one count was recorded for roughly four fifths of them. The ten top clones hold 7.7% of the sample. The sequenced sample consisted of PBMCs. Source of these receptors: a female donor in good health and CMV-seronegative.

CDR3 DNA: TGTGCCAGCAGCTTAGTAGCGGGAGGTCAATCATCCTACGAGCAGTACTTC. Translating it yields CASSLVAGGQSSYEQYF. The chain employs TRBV7-8 and TRBJ2-7; 10 nucleotides align to TRBD2. The germline CDR1 and CDR2 sequences are SGHVS and FQNEAQ. This CDR3 contains 17 residues. With V trimmed by 1 base and J by 1 base, 7 bases remained unmatched.

The V and J genes are TRBV18 and TRBJ1-5; D gene ambiguous. Germline-derived CDR1 and CDR2 are KGHSH and LQKENI. Trimming cost V 2 bases and J 6 bases, with 11 bases left between them. The CDR3 is 14 amino acids. The CDR3, as DNA: TGTGCCAGCTCACCATCCGAGATGCGTCAGCCCCAGCATTTT. Translating it yields CASSPSEMRQPQHF.

This clone occurred a few times. This same CDR3 is encoded by further DNA sequences in the sample. The chain has TRBV28 and TRBJ2-3, with 13 bases fitting TRBD2. CDR1 is MDHEN, CDR2 SYDVKM, per germline. The V segment lost 7 bases and the J segment 5 bases; nucleotides outside the gene matches: 9. The CDR3 length is 16 residues. CDR3 sequence reads: CASNARLAGGVDTQYF. Here the CDR3 DNA reads TGTGCCAGCAACGCCAGACTAGCGGGAGGTGTAGATACGCAGTATTTT.

CDR3 amino acids: CASSPRQGYNSPLHF. As DNA, the CDR3 is TGCGCCAGCAGCCCCCGACAGGGTTATAATTCACCCCTCCACTTT. The chain employs TRBV4-1 and TRBJ1-6; the match to TRBD1 covers 7 bases. Germline loops: CDR1 MGHRA, CDR2 YSYEKL. The CDR3 totals 15 residues. V gave up 4 bases and J gave up 4 bases; unmatched junction bases: 4.

V gene TRBV6-1 combines with J gene TRBJ2-1; 13 positions agree with TRBD2. Unmatched junction bases numbered 10, after V lost 4 bases and J lost 4 bases. This CDR3 has 18 amino acids. CDR1 MNHNS and CDR2 SASEGT come from the germline V gene. DNA for the CDR3: TGTGCCAGCAGTGGGACTAGCGGGAGAGGAAGGGGGTACAATGAGCAGTTCTTC. It translates to CASSGTSGRGRGYNEQFF.

The chain couples TRBV5-6 to TRBJ1-6; D is uncertain. V was cut by 0 bases and J by 7 bases, with 8 bases left in between. This CDR3 has 14 residues. Germline loops: CDR1 SGHDT, CDR2 YYEEEE. The CDR3 region has the DNA TGTGCCAGCAGCTTGGGAGGGATGAATTCACCCCTCCACTTT. It yields the protein CASSLGGMNSPLHF.

This clone was detected only once. The V and J genes are TRBV10-3 and TRBJ2-5, with 9 bases identical to TRBD2. Germline V gene data show CDR1 as ENHRY and CDR2 as SYGVKD. The CDR3 is 14 residues long. The V segment lost 6 bases and the J segment 6 bases; nucleotides outside the gene matches: 8. CDR3 protein: CAISSGLARKTQYF. CDR3 coding DNA: TGTGCCATCAGCAGTGGACTAGCGCGGAAGACCCAGTACTTC.

The chain is built from TRBV7-3 and TRBJ2-3; no firm D call. The CDR3 length is 12 residues. CDR1 is SGHTA and CDR2 is FQGTGA in the germline V gene. V shed 5 bases and J shed 2 bases, with 5 bases lying between them. The CDR3 DNA reads TGTGCCAGCAGCACCTACACAGATACGCAGTATTTT. It encodes CASSTYTDTQYF.

Concerning this clone: Relative to the germline gene, one junction end is altered; a read error may explain this. The sample holds other DNA sequences that translate to the same CDR3. The rearrangement links TRBV29-1 to TRBJ1-2; tentatively, D is TRBD1 (6 bases). CDR1 and CDR2 (germline): SQVTM, ANQGSEA. The CDR3 sequence is 17 residues long. CDR3 DNA sequence: TGCAGCGTCGAAGAACTACCTGACAGGCCTTTTGCAGGGGGCTACACCTTC. Its protein product is CSVEELPDRPFAGGYTF.

This clone was counted a single time. This chain uses TRBV5-1 with TRBJ2-5; 8 nucleotides match TRBD1. This CDR3 region has 15 residues. The V gene's germline CDR1 is SGHRS and CDR2 YFSETQ. V was clipped by 4 bases and J by 1 base; unmatched bases: 6. CDR3 residues: CASSMTGVPQETQYF. The CDR3 bases are TGCGCCAGCAGCATGACAGGGGTCCCCCAAGAGACCCAGTACTTC. Filled out from reference TRBV5-1 and TRBJ2-5, the complete variable domain reads KAGVTQTPRYLIKTRGQQVTLSCSPISGHRSVSWYQQTPGQGLQFLFEYFSETQRNKGNFPGRFSGRQFSNSRSEMNVSTLELGDSALYLCASSMTGVPQETQYFGPGTRLLVL.

This sequence joins TRBV28 and TRBJ2-2; TRBD1 agrees at 8 bases. V was clipped by 7 bases and J by 7 bases; unmatched bases: 14. The CDR3 sequence is 16 residues long. Germline CDR1 and CDR2: MDHEN and SYDVKM. The CDR3 coding sequence is TGTGCCAGCACCAGTATTGGCAGGGGGCGAAACGGGGAGCTGTTTTTT. Translation: CASTSIGRGRNGELFF.

The CDR3 loop is CASSVGQVNEKLFF. In DNA, the CDR3 is TGTGCCAGCAGCGTAGGACAAGTTAATGAAAAACTGTTTTTT. J is TRBJ1-4 and V is TRBV9, with D uncertain. The CDR3 extends over 14 amino acids. V was trimmed by 0 bases and J by 4 bases, leaving 7 bases between them. Germline V gene sequence: CDR1 SGDLS, CDR2 YYNGEE.

CDR3 sequence: CASSQDSGRGVTVLANYGYTF. The CDR3 nucleotides read TGTGCCAGCAGCCAAGATTCCGGCAGGGGAGTAACTGTCCTAGCTAACTATGGCTACACCTTC. J is TRBJ1-2 and V is TRBV4-2, with TRBD1 as a possible D gene (6 bases). From germline, CDR1 is LGHNA and CDR2 YNFKEQ. The CDR3 is made up of 21 amino acids. Trimming cost V 0 bases and J 0 bases, with 26 bases left between them.

The chain carries TRBV11-3 and TRBJ2-1, with unresolved D. V was cut by 3 bases and J by 0 bases, with 6 bases left in between. Germline V lookup: CDR1 SGHNT, CDR2 YENEEA. CDR3 length equals 14 residues. The CDR3 DNA sequence: TGTGCCAGCAGCTTGGCTAGCTCCTACAATGAGCAGTTCTTC. Protein sequence: CASSLASSYNEQFF.

V usage is TRBV5-4 and J usage is TRBJ1-2; the match to TRBD1 covers 8 bases. Germline CDR1 is SGHNT and CDR2 is YYREEE (reference sequence). This CDR3 region has 17 residues. With 2 bases clipped from V and 0 bases from J, the junction kept 9 bases outside the gene matches. CDR3 amino acids: CASSFRLTGDSNYGYTF. Here the CDR3 DNA reads TGTGCCAGCAGCTTTAGGCTGACAGGGGATTCTAACTATGGCTACACCTTC.

The chain joins TRBV30 to TRBJ2-7, with D possibly being TRBD2 (5 bases). The V gene's germline CDR1 is GTSNPN and CDR2 SVGIG (reference sequence). The CDR3 loop spans 11 amino acids. V gave up 3 bases and J gave up 6 bases, with 9 bases separating them. CDR3: CAWRRGFEQYF. The CDR3 DNA is TGTGCCTGGAGACGGGGTTTCGAGCAGTACTTC.

The V and J genes are TRBV28 and TRBJ1-2, with TRBD1 as a possible D gene (6 bases). This CDR3 spans 14 amino acids. Germline CDR1 reads MDHEN; CDR2 reads SYDVKM. Trimming took 6 bases from V and 4 from J, leaving 15 bases between them. DNA of the CDR3: TGTGCCAGCAGAGGGGGGGCGCACGTCTATGGCTACACCTTC. Translation: CASRGGAHVYGYTF.

The CDR3 DNA follows: TGCGCCAGCAGCTTGGGGGGGACTAGCGGGAGTTATGAGCAGTTCTTC. Protein: CASSLGGTSGSYEQFF. This rearrangement joins TRBV5-1 to TRBJ2-1, with TRBD2 matching 14 bases. This CDR3 is built from 16 residues. Germline V gives CDR1 SGHRS, CDR2 YFSETQ. Unmatched junction bases numbered 4, after V lost 0 bases and J lost 8 bases.